The 28 T cell receptor beta chains reported below all come from one sample, sequenced in a study of cytomegalovirus exposure and HLA in healthy donors. PCR involved 60 Vbeta and 13 Jbeta primers. The assay was immunoSEQ multiplex PCR, and TCRdb's table has in-frame clones only and misses some. The table records around 150,000 clones, about four fifths of them present only once. The sequenced sample was PBMCs. The receptor source for this set is a middle-aged man in good health and CMV-seropositive.

V is TRBV7-2 and J is TRBJ1-5; 8 bases align to TRBD1. The CDR3 contains 14 residues. Trimming at V came to 3 bases and at J to 2 bases, leaving 0 bases not matched to a gene. Germline V lookup: CDR1 SGHTA, CDR2 FQGNSA. The CDR3 DNA follows: TGTGCCAGCAGCTTGGACAGGGGCAATCAGCCCCAGCATTTT. Translated, it gives CASSLDRGNQPQHF.

The V call is TRBV13, the J call TRBJ2-7; D is unresolved. Germline-derived CDR1 and CDR2 are PRHDT and FYEKMQ (reference sequence). This CDR3 comprises 14 residues. Trimming left V 5 bases short and J 6 bases short, with 17 bases between. CDR3 bases: TGTGCCAGCAGCCCACGTATCACGAACGGCGAGCAGTACTTC. The encoded protein is CASSPRITNGEQYF.

The V call is TRBV6-5, the J call TRBJ2-1; 9 bases are a match to TRBD1. The CDR3 spans 15 residues. Germline-derived CDR1 and CDR2 are MNHEY and SVGAGI. With 4 bases clipped from V and 6 bases from J, the junction kept 7 bases outside the gene matches. CDR3 sequence: CASSSEGQGLNEQFF. DNA for the CDR3: TGTGCCAGCAGTTCCGAGGGACAGGGACTCAATGAGCAGTTCTTC.

The chain combines TRBV9 with TRBJ1-1, with D tentatively TRBD1 (5 bases). CDR1 SGDLS and CDR2 YYNGEE come from the germline V gene. Trimming stripped 4 bases from V and 11 bases from J, with 15 bases between. The CDR3 runs to 12 residues. CDR3 residues: CASSFSRTTAFF. The CDR3 bases are TGTGCCAGCAGCTTCTCCAGGACAACCGCTTTCTTT.

J is TRBJ1-5 and V is TRBV10-1; no clear D gene. V was cut by 0 bases and J by 6 bases, with 12 bases left in between. Germline V CDR1 and CDR2: WNHNN, SYGVQD (reference sequence). This CDR3 comprises 15 residues. CDR3 protein: CASSESWAPIQPQHF. The CDR3, as DNA: TGCGCCAGCAGTGAGTCGTGGGCTCCAATTCAGCCCCAGCATTTT.

The chain carries TRBV7-2 and TRBJ1-2, with D tentatively TRBD1 (5 bases). Per germline, CDR1 SGHTA and CDR2 FQGNSA. Trimming took 2 bases from V and 8 from J, leaving 21 bases between them. CDR3 length: 16 residues. CDR3 bases: TGTGCCAGCAGCTTAATTCATGCCACAGGCGGGGGGGGCTACACCTTC. Its protein product is CASSLIHATGGGGYTF. Using reference TRBV7-2 and TRBJ1-2 for the parts outside the CDR3, the full variable domain is GAGVSQSPSNKVTEKGKDVELRCDPISGHTALYWYRQSLGQGLEFLIYFQGNSAPDKSGLPSDRFSAERTGGSVSTLTIQRTQQEDSAVYLCASSLIHATGGGGYTFGSGTRLTVV.

For the CDR3, the DNA is TGCGCCAGCACACCAGGGCCCGGGAATGAAAAACTGTTTTTT. Translated: CASTPGPGNEKLFF. The V and J genes are TRBV5-1 and TRBJ1-4, with TRBD1 as a possible D gene (5 bases). The CDR3 extends over 14 amino acids. Between the trimmed V and J ends, which lost 6 bases and 5 bases, there was a span of 14 bases. Germline V gives CDR1 SGHRS, CDR2 YFSETQ.

This CDR3 is CASSLGGLTSTDTQYF. DNA for the CDR3: TGTGCCAGCAGCTTAGGAGGCCTCACTAGCACAGATACGCAGTATTTT. This chain links TRBV11-1 with TRBJ2-3, with D unclear. The V end lost 1 base, the J end lost 0 bases, and 11 bases lay between the germline ends. The CDR3 totals 16 residues. The germline V gene has CDR1 SGHAT and CDR2 FQDESV (reference sequence).

V is TRBV7-3 and J is TRBJ1-1; D gene uncertain. The germline gives CDR1 SGHTA, CDR2 FQGTGA. The CDR3 runs 14 residues. Trimming stripped 1 base from V and 0 bases from J, with 6 bases between. The CDR3, as DNA: TGTGCCAGCAGCTTAAACGGGGTGAACACTGAAGCTTTCTTT. It translates to CASSLNGVNTEAFF.

The chain couples TRBV5-4 to TRBJ2-3; D unresolved. CDR1 and CDR2 from the germline V gene are SGHNT and YYREEE (reference sequence). The CDR3 length is 13 residues. The V end lost 0 bases, the J end lost 0 bases, and 2 bases lay between the germline ends. The CDR3 coding sequence is TGTGCCAGCAGCTTGGCTAGCACAGATACGCAGTATTTT. Amino acids: CASSLASTDTQYF. Full variable domain (missing parts from reference TRBV5-4 and TRBJ2-3): ETGVTQSPTHLIKTRGQQVTLRCSSQSGHNTVSWYQQALGQGPQFIFQYYREEENGRGNFPPRFSGLQFPNYSSELNVNALELDDSALYLCASSLASTDTQYFGPGTRLTVL.

The chain uses TRBV10-2 and TRBJ1-2; 7 bases map to TRBD1. Germline CDR1 and CDR2: WSHSY and SAAADI. This CDR3 contains 12 residues. Losses at the gene ends were 10 bases for V and 7 bases for J; bases not matched to a gene: 9. The CDR3: CATQDRESGYTF. CDR3 DNA: TGCGCCACCCAAGACAGGGAGAGTGGCTACACCTTC.

This sequence joins TRBV19 and TRBJ2-1; the match to TRBD2 covers 7 bases. The CDR3 runs 13 residues. The J segment lost 13 bases and the V segment lost 2 bases, leaving 8 bases of the junction unmatched. Per germline, CDR1 LNHDA and CDR2 SQIVND (reference sequence). In nucleotides, the CDR3 is TGTGCCAGTAGTATATTGGCGGGAGTGGGACAGTTCTTC. It translates to CASSILAGVGQFF. The complete variable domain, with remaining parts taken from reference TRBV19 and TRBJ2-1, reads DGGITQSPKYLFRKEGQNVTLSCEQNLNHDAMYWYRQDPGQGLRLIYYSQIVNDFQKGDIAEGYSVSREKKESFPLTVTSAQKNPTAFYLCASSILAGVGQFFGPGTRLTVL.

The chain combines TRBV7-9 with TRBJ2-2; D uncertain. Trimming took 3 bases from V and 5 from J, leaving 4 bases between them. CDR1 SEHNR and CDR2 FQNEAQ come from the germline V gene (reference sequence). The CDR3 extends over 12 amino acids. This chain's CDR3 is CASSLSTGELFF. The CDR3 region has the DNA TGTGCCAGCAGCTTGAGTACCGGGGAGCTGTTTTTT.

The chain links TRBV18 to TRBJ2-5; D might be TRBD2 (6 bases). The CDR3 is 14 residues long. Germline-derived CDR1 and CDR2 are KGHSH and LQKENI. Deletions cut 0 bases from V and 3 bases from J, with 8 bases between. This chain's CDR3 is CASSPPSGKETQYF. CDR3 in DNA: TGTGCCAGCTCACCACCTAGCGGAAAAGAGACCCAGTACTTC.

This chain links TRBV30 with TRBJ1-1; D is perhaps TRBD1 (6 bases). The V and J ends lost 0 bases and 5 bases respectively, with 16 bases between them. CDR3 length: 15 residues. CDR1 GTSNPN and CDR2 SVGIG come from the germline V gene (reference sequence). The CDR3 protein is CAWSVFQGKWTEAFF. Here the CDR3 DNA reads TGTGCCTGGAGTGTATTTCAGGGGAAGTGGACTGAAGCTTTCTTT. The whole variable domain, filled in from reference TRBV30 and TRBJ1-1, reads SQTIHQWPATLVQPVGSPLSLECTVEGTSNPNLYWYRQAAGRGLQLLFYSVGIGQISSEVPQNLSASRPQDRQFILSSKKLLLSDSGFYLCAWSVFQGKWTEAFFGQGTRLTVV.

This sequence joins TRBV30 and TRBJ2-5; possible D gene TRBD2, 5 bases. This CDR3 is 12 amino acids long. Germline CDR1 GTSNPN, CDR2 SVGIG (reference sequence). The V end was cut by 2 bases, the J end by 9 bases, with 13 bases between. The CDR3 sequence: CAWSRPPEAQYF. CDR3 nucleotide sequence: TGTGCCTGGAGTAGGCCCCCGGAGGCCCAGTACTTC.

This sequence joins TRBV5-1 and TRBJ2-3, with 12 bases that match TRBD2. Losses at the gene ends were 0 bases for V and 5 bases for J; bases not matched to a gene: 10. Germline values: CDR1 SGHRS, CDR2 YFSETQ. The CDR3 runs 18 residues. CDR3 sequence reads: CASSLAGTSGSGVDTQYF. The CDR3 nucleotides read TGCGCCAGCAGCTTGGCCGGGACTAGCGGGTCGGGGGTAGATACGCAGTATTTT.

This chain joins TRBV2 and TRBJ1-2; D perhaps matches TRBD1 (6 bases). CDR1 is SNHLY and CDR2 is FYNNEI in the germline V gene. The CDR3 length is 13 residues. The germline V and J ends were trimmed by 6 bases and 4 bases, with 12 bases remaining between them. The CDR3 coding sequence is TGTGCCAGCAGCCTCAGGGGCAGCTATGGCTACACCTTC. Its translation: CASSLRGSYGYTF.

This clone showed up just a few times. Relative to the germline gene, one junction end is altered; a read error may explain this. The CDR3 loop reads CSSSTGLDGYTF. In DNA form, the CDR3 reads TGTTCCAGCAGTACGGGACTCGATGGCTACACCTTC. The gene calls are TRBV7-9 and TRBJ1-2; TRBD1 is a possible D gene (5 bases). Germline V gene sequence: CDR1 SEHNR, CDR2 FQNEAQ (reference sequence). The CDR3 loop spans 12 amino acids.

Regarding this clone: Distinct nucleotide sequences in the sample also encode this CDR3. The chain links TRBV6-5 to TRBJ2-7, with TRBD1 identical over 8 bases. In germline, CDR1 is MNHEY, CDR2 SVGAGI. The V and J ends lost 2 bases and 6 bases, in that order; junction bases with no gene match: 6. The CDR3 length is 14 residues. In DNA form, the CDR3 reads TGTGCCAGCAGTTACGGGACAGGACTGGGCGAGCAGTACTTC. It translates to CASSYGTGLGEQYF.

J is TRBJ1-5 and V is TRBV11-2; no reliable D call. The CDR3 is 15 amino acids. Deletions cut 3 bases from V and 4 bases from J, with 13 bases between. Germline loops: CDR1 SGHAT, CDR2 FQNNGV. The CDR3 DNA reads as TGTGCCAGCAGCTTTTCGAACAGCCGAAATCAGCCCCAGCATTTT. This gives the protein CASSFSNSRNQPQHF.

The chain joins TRBV11-3 to TRBJ2-5; D remains unclear. Germline CDR1 SGHNT, CDR2 YENEEA. This CDR3 contains 14 residues. The V end was cut by 3 bases, the J end by 5 bases, with 13 bases between. CDR3 coding DNA: TGTGCCAGCAGCTTTTCGCCAGCGAGGGAGACCCAGTACTTC. This encodes CASSFSPARETQYF.

The gene calls are TRBV5-5 and TRBJ1-2; 7 nucleotides agree with TRBD1. Germline lookup yields CDR1 SGHKS and CDR2 YYEKEE (reference sequence). This CDR3 is built from 14 residues. Trimming took 5 bases from V and 0 from J; bases not matched to a gene: 4. Here the CDR3 reads CASRTGTANYGYTF. The CDR3 DNA reads as TGTGCCAGCAGGACGGGGACAGCTAACTATGGCTACACCTTC.

The rearrangement uses TRBV2 and TRBJ1-6; TRBD1 agrees at 9 bases. This CDR3 spans 17 amino acids. Trimming cost V 6 bases and J 9 bases; bases outside gene matches: 15. Looked up from germline, CDR1 is SNHLY and CDR2 is FYNNEI. The CDR3 DNA is TGTGCCAGCAGACCTCGGAGGGGGGACAGGGTTTCTTCACCCCTCCACTTT. As protein: CASRPRRGDRVSSPLHF.

The chain is built from TRBV5-4 and TRBJ2-5, with a weak D call TRBD1 (6 bases). Germline CDR1 SGHNT, CDR2 YYREEE (reference sequence). The CDR3 contains 15 residues. The V and J ends lost 2 bases and 4 bases respectively, with 15 bases between them. CDR3 nucleotides: TGTGCCAGCAGCTTACCAGGGGATGTGTTAGAGACCCAGTACTTC. Protein sequence: CASSLPGDVLETQYF.

The chain joins TRBV5-1 to TRBJ2-1; 10 nucleotides agree with TRBD1. The germline CDR1 and CDR2 sequences are SGHRS and YFSETQ. V dropped 4 bases and J dropped 2; count of bases not matched to a gene: 6. This CDR3 is built from 16 residues. CDR3 coding DNA: TGCGCCAGCAGCCTCGGGACAGGGGCCGCCTACAATGAGCAGTTCTTC. Translated: CASSLGTGAAYNEQFF.

The rearrangement links TRBV7-2 to TRBJ2-1; D is unresolved. The CDR3 totals 15 residues. Germline lookup yields CDR1 SGHTA and CDR2 FQGNSA. The germline V and J ends were trimmed by 0 bases and 4 bases, with 10 bases remaining between them. CDR3 in DNA: TGTGCCAGCAGCTTAGCGCTAGGCCAGTACAATGAGCAGTTCTTC. This gives the protein CASSLALGQYNEQFF.

V is TRBV30 and J is TRBJ1-2; no clear D gene. Germline lookup yields CDR1 GTSNPN and CDR2 SVGIG (reference sequence). The V gene lost 3 bases and the J gene lost 4 bases, with 12 bases spanning the gap. The CDR3 totals 13 residues. This CDR3 reads CAWRDYRGYGYTF. CDR3 sequence (DNA): TGTGCCTGGAGGGATTATCGAGGCTATGGCTACACCTTC.